A single sample is the source of the 30 T cell receptor beta chains below, sequenced in a study of T cells in tumors after PD-1 blockade. Clones were read by immunoSEQ multiplex PCR, and TCRdb kept only the in-frame ones, dropping some. The sample consists of about 48,000 clones, approximately 84% of them appearing once. Material: PBMCs, obtained before anti-PD-1 treatment. Receptors originate from a human donor with basal cell carcinoma.

V gene TRBV24-1 combines with J gene TRBJ2-5; 7 nucleotides line up with TRBD1. Germline assignment: CDR1 KGHDR and CDR2 SFDVKD. The CDR3 covers 15 residues. V trimming: 3 bases; J trimming: 1 base; junction bases outside the gene matches: 4. The CDR3 sequence is CATSDPQGSQETQYF. The DNA for the CDR3 is TGTGCCACCAGTGATCCACAGGGGTCCCAAGAGACCCAGTACTTC.

In this sample, this clone turned up once. The chain has TRBV7-2 and TRBJ2-6, with D maybe TRBD1 (6 bases). V lost 2 bases and J lost 0, with 14 bases in between. CDR3 size: 18 residues. From germline, CDR1 is SGHTA and CDR2 FQGNSA. This CDR3 reads CASSLWGPPSSGANVLTF. CDR3 in DNA: TGTGCCAGCAGCTTATGGGGGCCCCCAAGCTCTGGGGCCAACGTCCTGACTTTC.

The V and J genes are TRBV19 and TRBJ2-1, with a tentative D call TRBD1 (6 bases). Trimming shortened V by 3 bases and J by 4 bases, and 10 bases separated the two germline ends. The germline V gene has CDR1 LNHDA and CDR2 SQIVND (reference sequence). The CDR3 loop spans 14 amino acids. The chain's CDR3 is CASSIFGQYNEQFF. For the CDR3, the DNA is TGTGCCAGTAGTATTTTTGGACAGTACAATGAGCAGTTCTTC.

This clone is a singleton in its sample. This chain joins TRBV28 and TRBJ2-7; D is undetermined. V shed 4 bases and J shed 5 bases, with 3 bases lying between them. Germline lookup yields CDR1 MDHEN and CDR2 SYDVKM. This CDR3 is 10 amino acids long. The CDR3 reads CASSSDEQYF. CDR3 nucleotide sequence: TGTGCCAGCAGTTCTGACGAGCAGTACTTC. The variable domain in full, with the rest retrieved from reference TRBV28 and TRBJ2-7, is DVKVTQSSRYLVKRTGEKVFLECVQDMDHENMFWYRQDPGLGLRLIYFSYDVKMKEKGDIPEGYSVSREKKERFSLILESASTNQTSMYLCASSSDEQYFGPGTRLTVT.

This chain links TRBV19 with TRBJ2-5; unclear D gene. Germline values: CDR1 LNHDA, CDR2 SQIVND (reference sequence). This CDR3 comprises 12 residues. Trimming left V 5 bases short and J 6 bases short, with 10 bases between. The CDR3 DNA sequence: TGTGCCAGTAGTTCCGATTTGAAGACCCAGTACTTC. This translates into CASSSDLKTQYF.

The genes are TRBV6-4 and TRBJ2-3; 10 positions match TRBD2. Losses at the gene ends were 0 bases for V and 8 bases for J; bases not matched to a gene: 14. CDR1 is MRHNA and CDR2 is SNTAGT in the germline V gene. CDR3 length: 18 residues. The CDR3 region is CASSDSGGSGGGITTQYF. For the CDR3, the DNA is TGTGCCAGCAGTGACTCGGGCGGGAGCGGGGGGGGCATCACTACGCAGTATTTT.

This chain links TRBV16 with TRBJ1-1, with D possibly being TRBD1 (6 bases). The CDR3 is 15 residues long. Germline lookup yields CDR1 KGHSY and CDR2 FQNENV. Trimming took off 2 bases at V and 3 bases at J, with 13 bases between the two ends. This CDR3 reads CASSQIAGVYTEAFF. The CDR3 DNA reads TGTGCCAGCAGCCAAATCGCAGGGGTTTACACTGAAGCTTTCTTT.

The table lists this clone with a count of one. The rearrangement joins TRBV12-5 to TRBJ2-3; D ambiguous. Trimming pared 5 bases from V and 6 bases from J, leaving 3 bases between. Germline loops: CDR1 LGHNT, CDR2 FRNRAP. The CDR3 contains 10 residues. CDR3 in DNA: TGTGCTAGTGGTGGGGATACGCAGTATTTT. This codes for CASGGDTQYF.

The V gene is TRBV7-2, the J gene TRBJ1-2, with 9 bases fitting TRBD1. Looked up from germline, CDR1 is SGHTA and CDR2 is FQGNSA. V lost 1 base, J lost 6 bases, and 6 bases stayed unmatched. The CDR3 consists of 15 residues. The CDR3 region is CASSLDRGRDNGYTF. CDR3 nucleotides: TGTGCCAGCAGCTTAGACAGGGGGCGTGATAATGGCTACACCTTC.

CDR3 region: CASSYRGGAGTGELFF. The DNA of the CDR3 is TGTGCCAGCAGTTACCGCGGGGGGGCAGGGACCGGGGAGCTGTTTTTT. The gene calls are TRBV6-5 and TRBJ2-2; 9 bases agree with TRBD2. There are 16 residues in the CDR3. CDR1 is MNHEY and CDR2 is SVGAGI in the germline V gene. The ends lost 2 bases at V and 5 bases at J; junction bases unmatched: 6.

This clone showed up just once. The CDR3 sequence: CSVARTANTEAFF. Here the CDR3 DNA reads TGCAGCGTTGCCCGGACCGCCAACACTGAAGCTTTCTTT. The rearrangement uses TRBV29-1 and TRBJ1-1; D unresolved. V was clipped by 4 bases and J by 2 bases, with 11 bases between them. CDR1 is SQVTM and CDR2 is ANQGSEA in the germline V gene. The CDR3 spans 13 residues.

The chain employs TRBV4-1 and TRBJ2-7; TRBD1 is a possible D gene (6 bases). V was trimmed by 4 bases and J by 4 bases, leaving 14 bases between them. The CDR3 loop spans 14 amino acids. Germline V gene sequence: CDR1 MGHRA, CDR2 YSYEKL. CDR3 in amino acids: CASSLRRGTYEQYF. CDR3 sequence (DNA): TGCGCCAGCAGCCTCCGAAGGGGGACGTACGAGCAGTACTTC.

This clone was seen only once. The rearrangement joins TRBV4-1 to TRBJ2-1; 7 bases are shared with TRBD1. CDR1 and CDR2 from the germline V gene are MGHRA and YSYEKL. The CDR3 runs to 17 residues. V lost 0 bases and J lost 10; bases outside the gene matches: 15. The CDR3 bases are TGCGCCAGCAGCCAAGATGTTGCCAGGGGGAAAGGTAAGGAGCAGTTCTTC. Encoded protein: CASSQDVARGKGKEQFF.

The chain carries TRBV11-3 and TRBJ2-2, with TRBD2 as a possible D gene (6 bases). This CDR3 has 13 amino acids. V lost 5 bases, J lost 8 bases, and 12 bases lay in between. Germline V gene data show CDR1 as SGHNT and CDR2 as YENEEA. CDR3: CASSPYAGGELFF. Here the CDR3 DNA reads TGTGCCAGCAGCCCCTATGCGGGAGGGGAGCTGTTTTTT.

This clone was seen more than once but under ten times. The genes are TRBV27 and TRBJ1-2; TRBD1 aligns across 12 bases. Germline V CDR1 and CDR2: MNHEY, SMNVEV (reference sequence). The CDR3 extends over 14 amino acids. V lost 2 bases, J lost 6 bases, and 1 base stayed unmatched. The CDR3 is CASSLGTGGNGYTF. Written as DNA, the CDR3 is TGTGCCAGCAGTTTAGGGACAGGGGGCAATGGCTACACCTTC.

V usage is TRBV5-6 and J usage is TRBJ2-2; TRBD1 matches at 9 bases. V shed 2 bases and J 5 bases; nucleotides not matched to a gene: 7. CDR3 length: 16 residues. Germline-derived CDR1 and CDR2 are SGHDT and YYEEEE. The CDR3 bases are TGTGCCAGCAGCTTTTTCACAGGGGGCGCAACCGGGGAGCTGTTTTTT. This gives the protein CASSFFTGGATGELFF.

Here the CDR3 DNA reads TGCGCCAGCAACCTCGCGAGCGGGGGGACTTCCTACGAGCAGTACTTC. It encodes CASNLASGGTSYEQYF. The rearrangement links TRBV5-1 to TRBJ2-7, with TRBD2 matching over 9 bases. The V segment lost 6 bases and the J segment 1 base; nucleotides outside the gene matches: 11. Per germline, CDR1 SGHRS and CDR2 YFSETQ. This CDR3 is 16 amino acids long.

The chain combines TRBV5-6 with TRBJ1-4, with TRBD1 identical over 7 bases. The V segment lost 5 bases and the J segment 6 bases; nucleotides outside the gene matches: 10. This CDR3 comprises 15 residues. Germline-derived CDR1 and CDR2 are SGHDT and YYEEEE. CDR3 sequence reads: CASRRRTGLDEKLFF. The CDR3 region has the DNA TGTGCCAGCAGGCGACGGACAGGATTAGATGAAAAACTGTTTTTT.

This clone was recorded once. This chain joins TRBV3-1 (or the pseudogene TRBV3-2) and TRBJ1-2, with 8 nucleotides matching TRBD1. The CDR3 runs to 16 residues. The germline CDR1 and CDR2 sequences are LGHDT and YNNKEL (reference sequence). V shed 0 bases and J 6 bases; nucleotides not matched to a gene: 9. The CDR3, as DNA: TGTGCCAGCAGCCAAGAGTTGGGCAGGGGGCTCAATGGCTACACCTTC. Its translation is CASSQELGRGLNGYTF.

The chain uses TRBV5-1 and TRBJ1-2, with 7 bases that match TRBD1. V was pared by 4 bases and J by 4 bases, with 10 bases of the junction left unmatched. The CDR3 is 15 amino acids. The V gene's germline CDR1 is SGHRS and CDR2 YFSETQ. The CDR3 DNA is TGCGCCAGCAGCCCGCAGGGGGGGGGCGGCTATGGCTACACCTTC. Translating gives CASSPQGGGGYGYTF.

The chain employs TRBV3-1 (or the pseudogene TRBV3-2) and TRBJ2-2; D is perhaps TRBD1 (6 bases). This CDR3 is built from 19 residues. Trimming shortened V by 1 base and J by 2 bases, and 20 bases separated the two germline ends. The germline V gene has CDR1 LGHDT and CDR2 YNNKEL (reference sequence). The CDR3 here is CASSQGAQGTSPNTGELFF. CDR3 nucleotides: TGTGCCAGCAGCCAAGGCGCCCAGGGGACCTCCCCAAACACCGGGGAGCTGTTTTTT.

The chain has TRBV20-1 and TRBJ1-2; TRBD1 is a possible D gene (5 bases). Trimming took 3 bases from V and 0 from J, leaving 8 bases between them. Germline CDR1 is DFQATT and CDR2 is SNEGSKA (reference sequence). The CDR3 extends over 13 amino acids. The CDR3 loop is CSASSGANYGYTF. For the CDR3, the DNA is TGCAGTGCTAGTTCGGGGGCTAACTATGGCTACACCTTC.

The chain combines TRBV6-5 with TRBJ2-5; 7 nucleotides align to TRBD2. The CDR3 has 13 residues. Germline V gene sequence: CDR1 MNHEY, CDR2 SVGAGI. Unmatched junction bases numbered 7, after V lost 11 bases and J lost 1 base. The CDR3 protein is CAARLAAQETQYF. The CDR3 DNA is TGTGCCGCACGGCTAGCGGCCCAAGAGACCCAGTACTTC.

The chain is built from TRBV27 and TRBJ2-2, with D unclear. CDR1 is MNHEY and CDR2 is SMNVEV in the germline V gene (reference sequence). This CDR3 is 13 amino acids long. Trimming removed 3 bases from V and 6 bases from J, with 8 bases in between. DNA for the CDR3: TGTGCCAGCAGTTTCCGACAATCCGGGGAGCTGTTTTTT. Translation gives CASSFRQSGELFF.

The chain has TRBV6-4 and TRBJ2-1; D gene ambiguous. Trimming shortened V by 0 bases and J by 7 bases, and 7 bases separated the two germline ends. The CDR3 covers 13 residues. Germline CDR1 MRHNA, CDR2 SNTAGT. Written as DNA, the CDR3 is TGTGCCAGCAGTGACTCGGCTCAAAATGAGCAGTTCTTC. Translated: CASSDSAQNEQFF.

The chain joins TRBV6-4 to TRBJ2-1; TRBD2 aligns across 10 bases. Germline V gene data show CDR1 as MRHNA and CDR2 as SNTAGT. The CDR3 contains 16 residues. V gave up 7 bases and J gave up 0 bases; unmatched junction bases: 6. CDR3 in DNA: TGTGCCAGCAAAGCTAGCGGGGGTCCCTCCTACAATGAGCAGTTCTTC. It yields the protein CASKASGGPSYNEQFF.

This chain uses TRBV7-8 with TRBJ1-5; D not certain. CDR1 SGHVS and CDR2 FQNEAQ come from the germline V gene. The CDR3 totals 14 residues. With 2 bases removed from V and 6 bases from J, the gap between germline ends came to 11 bases. This CDR3 is CASSLREGIQPQHF. As DNA, the CDR3 is TGTGCCAGCAGCTTAAGGGAGGGAATTCAGCCCCAGCATTTT.

This chain uses TRBV10-3 with TRBJ1-4, with 9 bases lining up with TRBD1. The CDR3 has 16 residues. Germline V CDR1 and CDR2: ENHRY, SYGVKD. V gave up 2 bases and J gave up 4 bases; unmatched junction bases: 5. The CDR3 loop reads CAISEIGQGLNEKLFF. The DNA for the CDR3 is TGTGCCATCAGTGAGATTGGACAGGGGCTTAATGAAAAACTGTTTTTT.

The rearrangement uses TRBV5-1 and TRBJ2-3; D remains unclear. CDR1 and CDR2 (germline): SGHRS, YFSETQ. The CDR3 covers 14 residues. V lost 0 bases to trimming and J lost 1 base, with 6 bases between them. In DNA form, the CDR3 reads TGCGCCAGCAGCTTGGCCCAGGGCACAGATACGCAGTATTTT. It is translated as CASSLAQGTDTQYF.

The V gene is TRBV19, the J gene TRBJ1-2; 7 nucleotides match TRBD1. The CDR3 loop spans 13 amino acids. V was clipped by 4 bases and J by 4 bases; unmatched bases: 3. The germline V gene encodes CDR1 LNHDA and CDR2 SQIVND (reference sequence). CDR3 nucleotides: TGTGCCAGTAGTAAGACAGGGTTCTATGGCTACACCTTC. It encodes CASSKTGFYGYTF. The entire variable domain, with the rest obtained from reference TRBV19 and TRBJ1-2, is as follows: DGGITQSPKYLFRKEGQNVTLSCEQNLNHDAMYWYRQDPGQGLRLIYYSQIVNDFQKGDIAEGYSVSREKKESFPLTVTSAQKNPTAFYLCASSKTGFYGYTFGSGTRLTVV.